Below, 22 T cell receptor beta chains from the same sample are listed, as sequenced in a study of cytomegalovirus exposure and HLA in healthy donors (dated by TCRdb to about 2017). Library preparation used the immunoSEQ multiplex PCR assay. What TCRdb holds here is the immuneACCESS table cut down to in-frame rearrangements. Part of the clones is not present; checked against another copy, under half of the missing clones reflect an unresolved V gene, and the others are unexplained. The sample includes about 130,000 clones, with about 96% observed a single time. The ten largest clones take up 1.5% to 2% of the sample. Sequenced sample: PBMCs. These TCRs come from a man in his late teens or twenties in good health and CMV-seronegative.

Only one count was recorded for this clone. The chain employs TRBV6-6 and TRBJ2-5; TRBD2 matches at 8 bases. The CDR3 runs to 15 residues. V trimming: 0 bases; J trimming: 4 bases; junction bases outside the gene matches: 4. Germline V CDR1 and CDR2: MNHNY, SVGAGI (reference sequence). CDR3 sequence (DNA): TGTGCCAGCAGTTACTCAGGAGGACTAGCAGAGACCCAGTACTTC. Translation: CASSYSGGLAETQYF.

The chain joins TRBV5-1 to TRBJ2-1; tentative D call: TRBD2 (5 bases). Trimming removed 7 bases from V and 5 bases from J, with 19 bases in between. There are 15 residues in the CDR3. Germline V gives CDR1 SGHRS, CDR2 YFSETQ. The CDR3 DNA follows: TGCGCCAGCGTCGAGGGTAGCCGGGTAAACAATGAGCAGTTCTTC. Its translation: CASVEGSRVNNEQFF.

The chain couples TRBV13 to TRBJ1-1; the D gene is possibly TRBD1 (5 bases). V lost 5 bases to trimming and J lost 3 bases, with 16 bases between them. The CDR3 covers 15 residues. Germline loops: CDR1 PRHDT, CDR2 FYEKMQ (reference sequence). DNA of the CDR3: TGTGCCAGCAGCCATGCGGGGACGGGTCACACTGAAGCTTTCTTT. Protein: CASSHAGTGHTEAFF.

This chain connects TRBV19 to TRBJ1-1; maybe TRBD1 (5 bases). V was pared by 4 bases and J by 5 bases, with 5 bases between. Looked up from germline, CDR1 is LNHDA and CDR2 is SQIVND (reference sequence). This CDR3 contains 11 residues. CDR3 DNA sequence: TGTGCCAGTAGTAAGGGGACTGAAGCTTTCTTT. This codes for CASSKGTEAFF.

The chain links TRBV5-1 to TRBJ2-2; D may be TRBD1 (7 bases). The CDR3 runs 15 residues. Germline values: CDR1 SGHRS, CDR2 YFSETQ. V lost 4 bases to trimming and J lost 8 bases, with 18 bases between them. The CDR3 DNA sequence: TGCGCCAGCAGCATAACAGGGGACTTTGGTGGGGAGCTGTTTTTT. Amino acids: CASSITGDFGGELFF.

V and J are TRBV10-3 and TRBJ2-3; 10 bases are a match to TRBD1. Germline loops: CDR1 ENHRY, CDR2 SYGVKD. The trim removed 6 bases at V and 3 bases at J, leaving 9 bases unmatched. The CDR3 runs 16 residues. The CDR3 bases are TGTGCCATCAGGGCGGACAGGGGGGAGAGGACAGATACGCAGTATTTT. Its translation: CAIRADRGERTDTQYF.

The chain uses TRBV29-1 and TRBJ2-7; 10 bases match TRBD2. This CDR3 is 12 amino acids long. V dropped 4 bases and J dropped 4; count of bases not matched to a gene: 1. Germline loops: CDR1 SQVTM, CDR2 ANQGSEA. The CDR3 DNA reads TGCAGCGTTGCTAGCGGGAGTTACGAGCAGTACTTC. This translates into CSVASGSYEQYF.

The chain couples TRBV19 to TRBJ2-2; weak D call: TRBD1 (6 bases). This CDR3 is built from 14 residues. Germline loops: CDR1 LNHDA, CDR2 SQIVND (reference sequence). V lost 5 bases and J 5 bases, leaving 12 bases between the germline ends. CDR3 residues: CASSPRGGTGELFF. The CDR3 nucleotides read TGTGCCAGTAGTCCAAGAGGGGGAACCGGGGAGCTGTTTTTT.

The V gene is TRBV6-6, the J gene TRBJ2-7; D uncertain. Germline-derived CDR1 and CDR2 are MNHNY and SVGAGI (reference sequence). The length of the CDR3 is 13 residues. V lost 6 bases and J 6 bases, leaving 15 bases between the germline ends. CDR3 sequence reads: CASSRFAVSEQYF. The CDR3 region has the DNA TGTGCCAGCAGCCGCTTCGCGGTCTCCGAGCAGTACTTC.

CDR3 region: CASSNTYEQYF. The CDR3 DNA sequence: TGTGCCAGCAGTAACACCTACGAGCAGTACTTC. The chain recombines TRBV6-5 with TRBJ2-7; no reliable D call. The CDR3 has 11 residues. Trimming cost V 5 bases and J 2 bases, with 4 bases left between them. Germline CDR1 and CDR2: MNHEY and SVGAGI.

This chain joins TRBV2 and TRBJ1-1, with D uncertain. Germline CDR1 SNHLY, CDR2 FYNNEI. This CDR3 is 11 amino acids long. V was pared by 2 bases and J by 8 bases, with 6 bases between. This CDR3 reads CASSETAEAFF. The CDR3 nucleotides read TGTGCCAGCAGTGAAACTGCAGAAGCTTTCTTT. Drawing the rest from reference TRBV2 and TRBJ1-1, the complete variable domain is EPEVTQTPSHQVTQMGQEVILRCVPISNHLYFYWYRQILGQKVEFLVSFYNNEISEKSEIFDDQFSVERPDGSNFTLKIRSTKLEDSAMYFCASSETAEAFFGQGTRLTVV.

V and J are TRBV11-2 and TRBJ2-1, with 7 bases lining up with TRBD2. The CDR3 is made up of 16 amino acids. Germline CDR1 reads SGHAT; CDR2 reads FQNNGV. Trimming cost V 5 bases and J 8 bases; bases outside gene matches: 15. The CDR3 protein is CASSMGWAGVIDEQFF. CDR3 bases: TGTGCCAGCAGCATGGGGTGGGCGGGAGTAATAGATGAGCAGTTCTTC.

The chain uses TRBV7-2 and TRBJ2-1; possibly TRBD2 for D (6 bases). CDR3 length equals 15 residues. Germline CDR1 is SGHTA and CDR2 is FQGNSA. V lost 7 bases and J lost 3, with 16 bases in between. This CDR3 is CASTSAGPSYNEQFF. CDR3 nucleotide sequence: TGTGCCAGCACCTCCGCGGGACCGAGCTACAATGAGCAGTTCTTC.

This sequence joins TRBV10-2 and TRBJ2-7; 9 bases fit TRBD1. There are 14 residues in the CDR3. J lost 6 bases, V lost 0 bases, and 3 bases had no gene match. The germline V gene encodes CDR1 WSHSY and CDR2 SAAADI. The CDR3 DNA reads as TGCGCCAGCAGTGAGTCGACAGGGGGGAGCGAGCAGTACTTC. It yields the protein CASSESTGGSEQYF.

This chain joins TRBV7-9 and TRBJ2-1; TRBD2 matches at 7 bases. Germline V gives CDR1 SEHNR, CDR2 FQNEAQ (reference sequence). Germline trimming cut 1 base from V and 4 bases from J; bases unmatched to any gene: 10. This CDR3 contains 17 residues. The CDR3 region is CASSLVASGSIYNEQFF. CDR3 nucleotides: TGTGCCAGCAGCTTAGTGGCTAGCGGTTCCATATACAATGAGCAGTTCTTC. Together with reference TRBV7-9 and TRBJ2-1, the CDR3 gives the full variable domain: DTGVSQNPRHKITKRGQNVTFRCDPISEHNRLYWYRQTLGQGPEFLTYFQNEAQLEKSRLLSDRFSAERPKGSFSTLEIQRTEQGDSAMYLCASSLVASGSIYNEQFFGPGTRLTVL.

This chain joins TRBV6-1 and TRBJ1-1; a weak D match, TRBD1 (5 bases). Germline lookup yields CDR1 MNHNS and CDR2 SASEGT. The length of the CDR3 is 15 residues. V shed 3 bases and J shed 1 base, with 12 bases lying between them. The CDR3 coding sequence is TGTGCCAGCAGTGACCGCGGGGCAGAGAACACTGAAGCTTTCTTT. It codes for CASSDRGAENTEAFF.

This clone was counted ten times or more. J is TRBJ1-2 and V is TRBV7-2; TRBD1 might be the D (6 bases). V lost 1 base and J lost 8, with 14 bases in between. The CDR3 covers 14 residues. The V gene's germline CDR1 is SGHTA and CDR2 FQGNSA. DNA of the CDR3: TGTGCCAGCAGCTTAGTCGCGAGGACAGAGGGCTACACCTTC. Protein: CASSLVARTEGYTF.

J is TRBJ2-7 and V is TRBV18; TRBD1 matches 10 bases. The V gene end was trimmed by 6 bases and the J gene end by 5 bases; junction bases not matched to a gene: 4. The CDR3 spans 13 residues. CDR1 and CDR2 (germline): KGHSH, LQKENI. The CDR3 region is CASSGTGVDEQYF. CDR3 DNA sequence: TGTGCCAGCTCCGGGACAGGGGTCGACGAGCAGTACTTC.

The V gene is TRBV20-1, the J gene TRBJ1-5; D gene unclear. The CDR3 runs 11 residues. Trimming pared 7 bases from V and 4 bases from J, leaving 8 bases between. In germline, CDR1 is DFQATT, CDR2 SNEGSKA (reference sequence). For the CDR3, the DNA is TGCAGTGTGGCAGGTAATCAGCCCCAGCATTTT. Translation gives CSVAGNQPQHF.

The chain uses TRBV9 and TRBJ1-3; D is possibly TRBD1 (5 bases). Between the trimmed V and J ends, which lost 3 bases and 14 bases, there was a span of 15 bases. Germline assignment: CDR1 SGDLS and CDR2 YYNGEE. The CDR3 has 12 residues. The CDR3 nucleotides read TGTGCCAGCAGCGCAAGGGGCAGCACTTTATATTTT. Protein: CASSARGSTLYF.

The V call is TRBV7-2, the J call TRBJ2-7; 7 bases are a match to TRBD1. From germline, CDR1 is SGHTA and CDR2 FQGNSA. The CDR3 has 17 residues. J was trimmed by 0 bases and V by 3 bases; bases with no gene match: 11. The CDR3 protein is CASSFTRTGAPSYEQYF. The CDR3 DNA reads TGTGCCAGCAGCTTCACACGAACAGGGGCCCCCTCCTACGAGCAGTACTTC.

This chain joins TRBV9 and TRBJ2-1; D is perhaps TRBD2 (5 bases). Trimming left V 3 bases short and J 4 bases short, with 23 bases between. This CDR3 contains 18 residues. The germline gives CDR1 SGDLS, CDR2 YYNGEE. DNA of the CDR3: TGTGCCAGCAGCGGATTAGGAGGCCAGCTAGAACTATACAATGAGCAGTTCTTC. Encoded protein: CASSGLGGQLELYNEQFF.